Shown below are 8 T cell receptor beta chains from a single sample sequenced in a study of cytomegalovirus exposure and HLA in healthy donors. It was with 60 Vbeta and 13 Jbeta primers that the PCR ran. TCRdb keeps only in-frame clones here, not all; method: immunoSEQ multiplex PCR. The table has over 100,000 clones, approximately 76% seen once. The source material was PBMCs. The receptor source for this set is a woman aged 45-59 years in good health and CMV-seropositive.

The chain has TRBV5-1 and TRBJ1-1; 8 bases line up with TRBD1. The CDR3 sequence is 13 residues long. CDR1 SGHRS and CDR2 YFSETQ come from the germline V gene. Trimming at V came to 5 bases and at J to 5 bases, leaving 5 bases not matched to a gene. The CDR3 nucleotides read TGCGCCAGCAGTTATGACAGGGGAACTGAAGCTTTCTTT. Translation: CASSYDRGTEAFF.

The chain uses TRBV7-2 and TRBJ2-1, with TRBD2 matching over 14 bases. Germline-derived CDR1 and CDR2 are SGHTA and FQGNSA. The CDR3 has 16 residues. V lost 5 bases and J lost 9; bases outside the gene matches: 9. The CDR3 sequence: CASSLPGTSGSREQFF. CDR3 nucleotide sequence: TGTGCCAGCAGCCTACCCGGGACTAGCGGGAGTCGTGAGCAGTTCTTC.

V usage is TRBV15 and J usage is TRBJ2-3; weak D call: TRBD2 (5 bases). The CDR3 sequence is 16 residues long. CDR1 is LNHNV and CDR2 is YYDKDF in the germline V gene (reference sequence). V lost 0 bases, J lost 0 bases, and 10 bases lay in between. This CDR3 reads CATSRDHRTSTDTQYF. CDR3 bases: TGTGCCACCAGCAGAGATCATCGGACTAGCACAGATACGCAGTATTTT.

This chain links TRBV5-4 with TRBJ2-5, with 7 bases that match TRBD2. TRBJ2-7 explains the end of the DNA better; the J call may be wrong. The germline gives CDR1 SGHNT, CDR2 YYREEE (reference sequence). This CDR3 has 16 residues. The CDR3 coding sequence is TGTGCCAGCAGCCCGAGCGGGACGCCCCTGTCCTACGAGCAGTACTTC. The encoded protein is CASSPSGTPLSYEQYF.

The chain uses TRBV27 and TRBJ2-1; D ambiguous. This CDR3 contains 15 residues. Trimming removed 5 bases from V and 1 base from J, with 12 bases in between. The V gene's germline CDR1 is MNHEY and CDR2 SMNVEV (reference sequence). As DNA, the CDR3 is TGTGCCAGCAGTAGCGCTAGGTATTCCTACAATGAGCAGTTCTTC. It is translated as CASSSARYSYNEQFF.

V gene TRBV4-1 combines with J gene TRBJ2-1; the D gene is possibly TRBD2 (5 bases). Trimming cost V 0 bases and J 9 bases, with 15 bases left between them. Germline values: CDR1 MGHRA, CDR2 YSYEKL. CDR3 length: 15 amino acids. For the CDR3, the DNA is TGCGCCAGCAGCCAAGATCTCGCCCTAGCTCGTGAGCAGTTCTTC. Residues: CASSQDLALAREQFF.

The CDR3 region has the DNA TGTGCCAGCAGTCCTCTAGCGCCGCCCACCGGGGAGCTGTTTTTT. This encodes CASSPLAPPTGELFF. V and J are TRBV2 and TRBJ2-2; TRBD2 is a possible D gene (6 bases). V shed 5 bases and J shed 4 bases, with 14 bases lying between them. Germline lookup yields CDR1 SNHLY and CDR2 FYNNEI. The CDR3 runs to 15 residues. Together with reference TRBV2 and TRBJ2-2, the CDR3 gives the full variable domain: EPEVTQTPSHQVTQMGQEVILRCVPISNHLYFYWYRQILGQKVEFLVSFYNNEISEKSEIFDDQFSVERPDGSNFTLKIRSTKLEDSAMYFCASSPLAPPTGELFFGEGSRLTVL.

This clone was recorded once. The chain employs TRBV15 and TRBJ1-1, with no clear D. The CDR3 is 14 residues long. Looked up from germline, CDR1 is LNHNV and CDR2 is YYDKDF (reference sequence). Trimming took 0 bases from V and 6 from J, leaving 11 bases between them. CDR3 nucleotides: TGTGCCACCAGCAGAGAGAGGGCGTTGGCTGAAGCTTTCTTT. Its translation is CATSRERALAEAFF. Together with reference TRBV15 and TRBJ1-1, the CDR3 gives the full variable domain: DAMVIQNPRYQVTQFGKPVTLSCSQTLNHNVMYWYQQKSSQAPKLLFHYYDKDFNNEADTPDNFQSRRPNTSFCFLDIRSPGLGDTAMYLCATSRERALAEAFFGQGTRLTVV.